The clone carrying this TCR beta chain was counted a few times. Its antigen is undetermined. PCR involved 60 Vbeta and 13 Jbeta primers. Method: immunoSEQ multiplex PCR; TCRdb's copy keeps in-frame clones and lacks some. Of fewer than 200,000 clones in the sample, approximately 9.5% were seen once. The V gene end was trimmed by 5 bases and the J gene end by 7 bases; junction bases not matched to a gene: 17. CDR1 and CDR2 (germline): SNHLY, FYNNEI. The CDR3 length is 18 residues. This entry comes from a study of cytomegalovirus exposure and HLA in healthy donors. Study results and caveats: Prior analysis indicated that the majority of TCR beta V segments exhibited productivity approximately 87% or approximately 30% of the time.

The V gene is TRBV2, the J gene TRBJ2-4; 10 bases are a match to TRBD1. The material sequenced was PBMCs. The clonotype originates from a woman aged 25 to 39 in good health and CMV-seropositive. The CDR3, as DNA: TGTGCCAGCAGTCCCCCGGGACAGGGGCTTCGCTGGCCGAACATTCAGTACTTC. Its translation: CASSPPGQGLRWPNIQYF.